The rows below give T cell receptor beta chains drawn from one sample of a study of Ad26.COV2.S vaccination and SARS-CoV-2 variants. Here immunoSEQ multiplex PCR was the method, and the copy in TCRdb shows in-frame clones only, minus some. The data show about 500,000 clones, around 89% seen once. Sequenced here: peripheral blood, sampled in a trial of Ad26.COV2.S vaccine versus placebo. The receptors stem from a person aged 18 to 65 who received the Ad26.COV2.S COVID-19 vaccine or a placebo. Each CDR3 is given with its conserved first and last residue. The D gene is left open where the match is weak. Clone sizes are given selectively: once, few, many, or a class where the clone is expanded.

j_gene	abundance	d_gene	v_gene	CDR3nt	CDR3aa
TRBJ1-3	.	.	TRBV29-1	TGCAGCGTTGGGGGGGCGTCTGGAAACACCATATATTTT	CSVGGASGNTIYF
TRBJ1-5	once	.	TRBV2	TGTGCCAGCAATGTGAGGGGTAGCAATCAGCCCCAGCATTTT	CASNVRGSNQPQHF
TRBJ2-1	once	TRBD1	TRBV2	TGTGCCAGCAGTGACACCGGACAGGGTCGCGATGAGCAGTTCTTC	CASSDTGQGRDEQFF
TRBJ1-3	.	.	TRBV10-1	TGCGCCAGCAGTGAGTCTAAGGGGCGAGAAGGAAACACCATATATTTT	CASSESKGREGNTIYF
TRBJ2-7	.	.	TRBV28	TGTGCCAGCAGTTTACACACAGTTTACGAGCAGTACTTC	CASSLHTVYEQYF
TRBJ2-7	.	.	TRBV11-2	TGTGCCAGCAGCTTAGATTTGGTGGGGGTGTTCTACGAGCAGTACTTC	CASSLDLVGVFYEQYF
TRBJ1-4	.	TRBD1	TRBV28	TGTGCCAGCACCTTCGGGCGGGGACAGGGAAGTGAAAAACTGTTTTTT	CASTFGRGQGSEKLFF
TRBJ1-2	.	.	TRBV9	TGTGCCAGCAGCATCTCCGGGGCCGCCTATGGCTACACCTTC	CASSISGAAYGYTF
TRBJ2-2	once	TRBD2	TRBV18	TGTGCCAGCTCACAGGGGACTAGCGGGGGACCCACCGGGGAGCTGTTTTTT	CASSQGTSGGPTGELFF
TRBJ2-1	.	TRBD2	TRBV4-3	TGCGCCAGCAGCCAATACCTGAGCGGGGGGCCTTTCAATGAGCAGTTCTTC	CASSQYLSGGPFNEQFF
TRBJ1-2	.	.	TRBV4-1	TGCGCCAGCAGCCAAGATCTAATTGGCTACACCTTC	CASSQDLIGYTF
TRBJ1-4	.	.	TRBV7-9	TGTGCCAGCAGCTTAGGGCAGGGAAATGAAAAACTGTTTTTT	CASSLGQGNEKLFF
TRBJ1-3	.	TRBD1	TRBV7-9	TGTGCCAGCAGCCCGGGGACAGGGTTAAGAAACACCATATATTTT	CASSPGTGLRNTIYF
TRBJ2-3	.	.	TRBV5-1	TGCGCCAGCAGCTTAGGGACTAGCACAGATACGCAGTATTTT	CASSLGTSTDTQYF
TRBJ2-5	.	TRBD2	TRBV7-8	TGTGCCAGCAGCTCCCTTGGGTGGGGGGGAGAGACCCAGTACTTC	CASSSLGWGGETQYF
TRBJ2-7	.	TRBD1	TRBV5-1	TGCGCCAGCAGGGAACCCCAGGGGGCGCTGGACGAGCAGTACTTC	CASREPQGALDEQYF
TRBJ1-1	.	.	TRBV7-9	TGTGCCAGCAGCTTAGCGGACAGAATGAACACTGAAGCTTTCTTT	CASSLADRMNTEAFF
TRBJ1-2	.	TRBD1	TRBV5-4	TGTGCCAGCAGCTCCCGGGACAGGGTAGAGGGCTACACCTTC	CASSSRDRVEGYTF
TRBJ1-2	.	.	TRBV15	TGTGCCACCAGCAGAGCTAACAGGAGAGTAAACTATGGCTACACCTTC	CATSRANRRVNYGYTF
TRBJ2-3	.	.	TRBV28	TGTGCCAGCAGTCGAGACACAGATACGCAGTATTTT	CASSRDTDTQYF
TRBJ1-5	.	.	TRBV2	TGTGCCAGCAGTGTCGGAGTGGGGGTCCAGCCCCAGCATTTT	CASSVGVGVQPQHF
TRBJ1-1	.	.	TRBV14	TGTGCCAGCAGCCAAGACCCGGACAAGGCCCGGTATTGGGGCACTGAAGCTTTCTTT	CASSQDPDKARYWGTEAFF
TRBJ1-6	.	TRBD1	TRBV5-1	TGCGCCAGCAGAACAGGGGGAGGCGATTCACCCCTCCACTTT	CASRTGGGDSPLHF
TRBJ2-7	.	.	TRBV7-6	TGTGCCAGCAGCTTAGGGGGGGCTCGTGGCGAGCAGTACTTC	CASSLGGARGEQYF
TRBJ1-1	.	.	TRBV6-5	TGTGCCAGCAGTTATAGTGAGTTCGCTGAAGCTTTCTTT	CASSYSEFAEAFF
TRBJ2-7	.	.	TRBV4-3	TGCGCCAGCAGCCAAGATGAAGGGCTAGTGAACGAGCAGTACTTC	CASSQDEGLVNEQYF
TRBJ2-5	.	.	TRBV5-1	TGCGCCAGCAGCTTGGAGGTATGGGAGACCCAGTACTTC	CASSLEVWETQYF
TRBJ1-1	.	TRBD1	TRBV4-1	TGCGCCAGCGGACAGGGGGCAGGTGCTGAAGCTTTCTTT	CASGQGAGAEAFF
TRBJ1-2	.	.	TRBV28	TGTGCCAGCACCCAAGCTGGACGGACCCACTATGGCTACACCTTC	CASTQAGRTHYGYTF
TRBJ2-1	.	.	TRBV19	TGTGCCAGTAGTATTCCCCGAAGACAAAACCTTACCCCGATTTTGGAGCAGTTCTTC	CASSIPRRQNLTPILEQFF
TRBJ2-3	.	.	TRBV3-1/TRBV3-2	TGTGCCAGCAGCCAAGGGCGGCCGACTGCAGATACGCAGTATTTT	CASSQGRPTADTQYF